The clone carrying this TCR beta chain was counted a single time. The protocol was immunoSEQ multiplex PCR, while the TCRdb copy is restricted to in-frame clones and leaves out a portion. The sample has more than 300,000 clones; about 95% are singletons. With 6 bases removed from V and 1 base from J, the gap between germline ends came to 15 bases. Germline V lookup: CDR1 MDHEN, CDR2 SYDVKM. The CDR3 is made up of 15 amino acids. The data are from a study of shared T cell receptors in the human thymus. The rearrangement links TRBV28 to TRBJ1-1; D unclear. The TCR sequence derives from a human donor. The material sequenced was thymocytes. Here the CDR3 DNA reads TGTGCCAGCAGCGCACCTTGGGGTGGGAACACTGAAGCTTTCTTT. This encodes CASSAPWGGNTEAFF.